The T cell receptor (beta chain) under discussion was sequenced for a study of blood T cell repertoires in COVID-19. On the study more broadly: COVID-19 samples from acute and convalescent phases originated in the United States, Italy and Spain. Nucleic acid was either cDNA or gDNA, and it came from T cells, B-cell-depleted T cells, or PBMCs.

This CDR3 has 15 residues. Trimming stripped 1 base from V and 5 bases from J, with 12 bases between. Germline assignment: CDR1 LGHDT and CDR2 YNNKEL (reference sequence). Study processing details: Amplifying reference gene primers gave estimates of nucleated cell counts. Measured with immunoSEQ multiplex PCR; TCRdb has only the in-frame clones, and not every one. V and J calls and clone size are given by that table; D and trimming were obtained from the DNA. In the table there are 150,000 or so clones, roughly 88% of which are singletons. This clone appeared a single time. The chain employs TRBV3-1 (or the pseudogene TRBV3-2) and TRBJ1-5; a weak D match, TRBD1 (5 bases). Source material: peripheral blood. This TCR came from a woman aged 50 to 65 in a cohort sampled during active or convalescent COVID-19. The CDR3 bases are TGTGCCAGCAGCCAAGTTGTAGGGGCTTATCAGCCCCAGCATTTT. Residues: CASSQVVGAYQPQHF.